This T cell receptor beta chain was identified in a study of T cells after somatic rescue of genetic block. The length of the CDR3 is 17 residues. V trimming: 0 bases; J trimming: 0 bases; junction bases outside the gene matches: 6. Germline V lookup: CDR1 SGDLS, CDR2 YYNGEE. Clones were read by immunoSEQ multiplex PCR, and TCRdb kept only the in-frame ones, dropping some. The sample has over 12,000 clones, 55% to 75% seen once. The sequence came from a boy aged 5 to 17. The chain uses TRBV9 and TRBJ2-5; 9 nucleotides line up with TRBD2. The sequenced material came from peripheral blood mononuclear cells (PBMCs). The CDR3 DNA reads TGTGCCAGCAGCGTAGGAAGGCTAGCGGGGTACCAAGAGACCCAGTACTTC. This gives the protein CASSVGRLAGYQETQYF.